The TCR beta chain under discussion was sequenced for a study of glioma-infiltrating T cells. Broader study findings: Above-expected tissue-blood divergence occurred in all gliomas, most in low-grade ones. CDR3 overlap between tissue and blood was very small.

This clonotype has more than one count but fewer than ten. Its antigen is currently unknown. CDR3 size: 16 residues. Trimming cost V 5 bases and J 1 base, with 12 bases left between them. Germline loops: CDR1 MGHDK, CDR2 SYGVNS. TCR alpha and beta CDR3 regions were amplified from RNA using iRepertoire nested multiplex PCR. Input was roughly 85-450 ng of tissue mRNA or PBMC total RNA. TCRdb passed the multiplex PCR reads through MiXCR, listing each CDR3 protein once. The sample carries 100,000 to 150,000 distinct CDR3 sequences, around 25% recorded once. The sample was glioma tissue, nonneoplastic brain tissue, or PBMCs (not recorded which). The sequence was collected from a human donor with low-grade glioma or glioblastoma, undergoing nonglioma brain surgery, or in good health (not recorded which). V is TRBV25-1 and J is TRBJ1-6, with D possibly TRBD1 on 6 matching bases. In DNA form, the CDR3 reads TGTGCCAGCAGTAAAGGGGGGGGGTCCTATAATTCACCCCTCCACTTT. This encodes CASSKGGGSYNSPLHF.